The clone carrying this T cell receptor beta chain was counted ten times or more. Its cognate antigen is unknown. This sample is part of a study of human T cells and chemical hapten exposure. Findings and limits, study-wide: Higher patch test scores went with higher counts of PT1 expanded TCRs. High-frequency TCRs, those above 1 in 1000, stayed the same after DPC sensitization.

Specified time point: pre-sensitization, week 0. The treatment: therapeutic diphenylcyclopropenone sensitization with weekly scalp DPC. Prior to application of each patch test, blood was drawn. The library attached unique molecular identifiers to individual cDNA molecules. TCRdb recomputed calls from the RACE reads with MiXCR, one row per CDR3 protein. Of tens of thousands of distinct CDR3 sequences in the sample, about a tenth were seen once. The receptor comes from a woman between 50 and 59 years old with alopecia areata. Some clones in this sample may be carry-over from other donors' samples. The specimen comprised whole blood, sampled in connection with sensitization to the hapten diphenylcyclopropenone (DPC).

The CDR3 nucleotides read TGTGCCAGCAAGGGGACAGAGAATTCACCCCTCCACTTT. This encodes CASKGTENSPLHF. The chain joins TRBV2 to TRBJ1-6; 7 positions match TRBD1. The CDR3 sequence is 13 residues long. Germline V gene data show CDR1 as SNHLY and CDR2 as FYNNEI. After removal of 7 bases from V and 7 bases from J, the junction contained 4 bases not matched to a gene.